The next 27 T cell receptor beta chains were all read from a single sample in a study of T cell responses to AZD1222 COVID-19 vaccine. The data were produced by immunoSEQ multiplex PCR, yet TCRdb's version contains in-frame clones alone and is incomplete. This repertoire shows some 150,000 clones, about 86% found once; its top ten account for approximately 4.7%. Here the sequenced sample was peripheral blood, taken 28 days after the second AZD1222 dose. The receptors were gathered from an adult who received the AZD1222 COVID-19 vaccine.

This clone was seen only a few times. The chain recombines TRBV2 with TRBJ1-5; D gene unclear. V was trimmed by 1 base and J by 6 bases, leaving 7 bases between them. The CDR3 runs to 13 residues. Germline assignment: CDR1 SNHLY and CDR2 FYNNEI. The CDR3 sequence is CASSEDSTQPQHF. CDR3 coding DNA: TGTGCCAGCAGTGAAGACAGTACTCAGCCCCAGCATTTT.

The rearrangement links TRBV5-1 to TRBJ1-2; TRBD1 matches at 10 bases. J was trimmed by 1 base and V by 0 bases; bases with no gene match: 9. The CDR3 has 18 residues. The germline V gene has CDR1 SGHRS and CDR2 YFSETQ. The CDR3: CASSLDGTGVGDNYGYTF. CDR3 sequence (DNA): TGCGCCAGCAGCTTGGATGGGACAGGGGTTGGAGATAACTATGGCTACACCTTC.

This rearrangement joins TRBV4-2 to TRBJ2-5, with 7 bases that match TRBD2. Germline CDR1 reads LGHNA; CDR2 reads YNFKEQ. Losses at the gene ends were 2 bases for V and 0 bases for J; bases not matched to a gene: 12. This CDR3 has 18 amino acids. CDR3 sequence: CASSQSVGGEGHQETQYF. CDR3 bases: TGTGCCAGCAGCCAAAGTGTGGGAGGGGAAGGACACCAAGAGACCCAGTACTTC.

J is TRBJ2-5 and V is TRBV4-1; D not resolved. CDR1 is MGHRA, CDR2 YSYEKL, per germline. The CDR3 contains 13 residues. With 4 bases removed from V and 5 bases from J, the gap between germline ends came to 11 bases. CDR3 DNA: TGCGCCAGCAGCCGGTTGGTGCGGGAGACCCAGTACTTC. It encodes CASSRLVRETQYF.

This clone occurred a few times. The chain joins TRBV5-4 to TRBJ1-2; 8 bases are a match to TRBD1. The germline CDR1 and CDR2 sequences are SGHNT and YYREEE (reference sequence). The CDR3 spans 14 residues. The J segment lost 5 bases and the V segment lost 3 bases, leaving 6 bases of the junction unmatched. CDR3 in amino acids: CASSSPTGAYGYTF. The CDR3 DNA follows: TGTGCCAGCAGCTCGCCGACAGGGGCGTATGGCTACACCTTC.

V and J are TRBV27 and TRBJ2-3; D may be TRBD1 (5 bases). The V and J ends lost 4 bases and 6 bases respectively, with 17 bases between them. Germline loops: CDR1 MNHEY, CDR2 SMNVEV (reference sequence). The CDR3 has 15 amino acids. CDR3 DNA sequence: TGTGCCAGCAGTTCCTTGGCTGGGGCACCGGATACGCAGTATTTT. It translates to CASSSLAGAPDTQYF.

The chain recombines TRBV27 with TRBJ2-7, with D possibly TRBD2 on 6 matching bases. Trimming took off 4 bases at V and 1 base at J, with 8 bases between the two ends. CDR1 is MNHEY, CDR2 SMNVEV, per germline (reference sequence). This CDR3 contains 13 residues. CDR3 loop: CASSWAGSYEQYF. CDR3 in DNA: TGTGCCAGCAGTTGGGCGGGATCCTACGAGCAGTACTTC.

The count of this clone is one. This CDR3 is CASSRDPPITF. CDR3 bases: TGTGCCAGCAGCCGGGACCCCCCTATCACCTTC. The chain uses TRBV6-6 and TRBJ1-2; possible D gene TRBD1, 5 bases. Trimming cost V 6 bases and J 13 bases, with 15 bases left between them. CDR3 length equals 11 residues. The germline V gene encodes CDR1 MNHNY and CDR2 SVGAGI (reference sequence).

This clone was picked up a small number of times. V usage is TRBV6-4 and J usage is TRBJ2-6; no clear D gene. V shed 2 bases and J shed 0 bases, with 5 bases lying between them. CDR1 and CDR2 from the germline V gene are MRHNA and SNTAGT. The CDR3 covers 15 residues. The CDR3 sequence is CASSDSLSGANVLTF. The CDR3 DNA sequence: TGTGCCAGCAGTGACAGCCTCTCTGGGGCCAACGTCCTGACTTTC.

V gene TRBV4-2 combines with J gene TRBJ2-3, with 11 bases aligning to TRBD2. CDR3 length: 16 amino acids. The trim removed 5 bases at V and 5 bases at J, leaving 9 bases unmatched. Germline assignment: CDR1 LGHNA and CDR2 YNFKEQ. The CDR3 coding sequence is TGTGCCAGCAGCACTGGGGAACTAGCGGGAGTAGATACGCAGTATTTT. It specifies CASSTGELAGVDTQYF.

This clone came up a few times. CDR3 sequence reads: CASSPDRGAFF. The CDR3 coding sequence is TGTGCCAGCTCACCAGACAGGGGAGCTTTCTTT. The chain combines TRBV18 with TRBJ1-1, with TRBD1 identical over 8 bases. The CDR3 is made up of 11 amino acids. CDR1 and CDR2 from the germline V gene are KGHSH and LQKENI. V shed 2 bases and J 10 bases; nucleotides not matched to a gene: 0.

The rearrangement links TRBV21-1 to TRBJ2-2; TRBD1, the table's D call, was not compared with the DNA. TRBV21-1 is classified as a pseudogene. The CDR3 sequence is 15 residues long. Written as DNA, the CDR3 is TGTGCCAGCAGCAAAGGGACAGCAAACACCGGGGAGCTGTTTTTT. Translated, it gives CASSKGTANTGELFF.

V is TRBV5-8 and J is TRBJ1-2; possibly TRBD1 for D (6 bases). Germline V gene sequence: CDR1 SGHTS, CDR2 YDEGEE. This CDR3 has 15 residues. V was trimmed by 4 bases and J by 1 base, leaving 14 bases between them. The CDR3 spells CASSPPGGLNYGYTF. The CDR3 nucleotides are TGTGCCAGCAGCCCCCCCGGGGGGCTTAACTATGGCTACACCTTC. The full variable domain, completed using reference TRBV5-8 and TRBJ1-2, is EAGVTQSPTHLIKTRGQQATLRCSPISGHTSVYWYQQALGLGLQFLLWYDEGEERNRGNFPPRFSGRQFPNYSSELNVNALELEDSALYLCASSPPGGLNYGYTFGSGTRLTVV.

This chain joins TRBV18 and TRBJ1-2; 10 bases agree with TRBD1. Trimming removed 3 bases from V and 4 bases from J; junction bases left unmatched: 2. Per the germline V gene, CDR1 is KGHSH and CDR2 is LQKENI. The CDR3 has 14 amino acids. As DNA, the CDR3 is TGTGCCAGCTCACCGGGACAGGGGACCTATGGCTACACCTTC. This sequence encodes CASSPGQGTYGYTF.

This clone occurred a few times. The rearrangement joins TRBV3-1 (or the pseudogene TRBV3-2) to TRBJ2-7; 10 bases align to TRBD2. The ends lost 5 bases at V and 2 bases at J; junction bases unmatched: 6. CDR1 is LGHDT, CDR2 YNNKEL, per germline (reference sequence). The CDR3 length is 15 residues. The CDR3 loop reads CASSSQRGGPYEQYF. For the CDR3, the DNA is TGTGCCAGCAGCTCGCAGCGGGGGGGCCCCTACGAGCAGTACTTC.

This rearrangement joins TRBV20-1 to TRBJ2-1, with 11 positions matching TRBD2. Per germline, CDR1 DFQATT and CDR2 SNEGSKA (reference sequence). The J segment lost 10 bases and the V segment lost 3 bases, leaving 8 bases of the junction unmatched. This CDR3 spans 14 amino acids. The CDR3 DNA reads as TGCAGTGCTAGTGGGCTAGCGGGAGGAAGGGAGCAGTTCTTC. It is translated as CSASGLAGGREQFF.

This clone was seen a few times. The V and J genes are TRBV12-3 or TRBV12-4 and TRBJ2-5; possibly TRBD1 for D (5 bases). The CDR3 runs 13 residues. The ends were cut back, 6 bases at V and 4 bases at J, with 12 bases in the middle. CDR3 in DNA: TGTGCCAGCAGGCACAGGATGGGAGAGACCCAGTACTTC. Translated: CASRHRMGETQYF.

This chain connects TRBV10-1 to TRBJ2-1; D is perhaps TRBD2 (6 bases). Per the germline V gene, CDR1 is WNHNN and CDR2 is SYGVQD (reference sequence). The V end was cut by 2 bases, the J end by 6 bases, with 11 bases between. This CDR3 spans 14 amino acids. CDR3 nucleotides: TGCGCCAGCAGTGAGAAAGAGGAGGGCAATGAGCAGTTCTTC. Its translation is CASSEKEEGNEQFF.

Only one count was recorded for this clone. The CDR3 nucleotides are TGCGCCAGCAGTTCTGGGTCCCAAGAGACCCAGTACTTC. Amino acids: CASSSGSQETQYF. J is TRBJ2-5 and V is TRBV5-1; D uncertain. Per the germline V gene, CDR1 is SGHRS and CDR2 is YFSETQ. Trimming shortened V by 5 bases and J by 1 base, and 9 bases separated the two germline ends. This CDR3 has 13 residues.

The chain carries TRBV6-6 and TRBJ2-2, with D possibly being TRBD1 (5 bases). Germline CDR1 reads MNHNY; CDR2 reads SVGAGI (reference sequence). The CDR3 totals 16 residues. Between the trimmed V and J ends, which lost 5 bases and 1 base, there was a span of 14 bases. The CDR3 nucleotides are TGTGCCAGCAGTCTCCTCCAGGGCCTGAACACCGGGGAGCTGTTTTTT. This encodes CASSLLQGLNTGELFF.

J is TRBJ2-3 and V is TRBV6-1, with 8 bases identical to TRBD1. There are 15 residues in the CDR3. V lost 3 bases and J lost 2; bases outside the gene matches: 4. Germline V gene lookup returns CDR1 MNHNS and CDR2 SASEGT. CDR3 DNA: TGTGCCAGCAGTGACCGGGACAGGTTCACAGATACGCAGTATTTT. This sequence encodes CASSDRDRFTDTQYF.

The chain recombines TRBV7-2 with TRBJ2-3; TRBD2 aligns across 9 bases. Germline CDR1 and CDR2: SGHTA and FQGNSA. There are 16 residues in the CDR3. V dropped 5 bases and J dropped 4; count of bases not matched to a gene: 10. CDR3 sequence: CASSQLGGGAADTQYF. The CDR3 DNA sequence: TGTGCCAGCAGCCAGCTTGGCGGGGGGGCCGCAGATACGCAGTATTTT.

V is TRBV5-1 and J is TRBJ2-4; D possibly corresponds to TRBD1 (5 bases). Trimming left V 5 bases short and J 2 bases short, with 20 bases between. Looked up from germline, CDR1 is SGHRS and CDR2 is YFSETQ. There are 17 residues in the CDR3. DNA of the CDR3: TGCGCCAGCAGACCACTCCAGGGTGAGGTGTCCAAAAACATTCAGTACTTC. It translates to CASRPLQGEVSKNIQYF.

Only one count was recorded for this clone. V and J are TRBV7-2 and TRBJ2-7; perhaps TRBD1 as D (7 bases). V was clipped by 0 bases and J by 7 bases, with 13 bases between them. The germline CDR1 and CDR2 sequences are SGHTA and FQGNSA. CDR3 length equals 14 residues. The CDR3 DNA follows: TGTGCCAGCAGCTTAGCTTGGGCAGGGGGGGAGCAGTACTTC. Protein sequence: CASSLAWAGGEQYF.

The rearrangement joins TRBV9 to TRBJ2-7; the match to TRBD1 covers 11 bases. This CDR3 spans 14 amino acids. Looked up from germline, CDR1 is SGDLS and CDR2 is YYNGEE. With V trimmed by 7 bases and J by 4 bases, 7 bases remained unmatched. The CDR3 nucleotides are TGTGCCAGCTCGCCGGGACAGGGGGGATACGAGCAGTACTTC. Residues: CASSPGQGGYEQYF. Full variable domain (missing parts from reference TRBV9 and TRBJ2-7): DSGVTQTPKHLITATGQRVTLRCSPRSGDLSVYWYQQSLDQGLQFLIQYYNGEERAKGNILERFSAQQFPDLHSELNLSSLELGDSALYFCASSPGQGGYEQYFGPGTRLTVT.

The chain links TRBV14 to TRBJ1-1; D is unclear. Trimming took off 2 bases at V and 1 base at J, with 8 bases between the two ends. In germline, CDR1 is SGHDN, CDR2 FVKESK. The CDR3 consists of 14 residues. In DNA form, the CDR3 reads TGTGCCAGCAGCCAACCTACACGGAACACTGAAGCTTTCTTT. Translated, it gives CASSQPTRNTEAFF.

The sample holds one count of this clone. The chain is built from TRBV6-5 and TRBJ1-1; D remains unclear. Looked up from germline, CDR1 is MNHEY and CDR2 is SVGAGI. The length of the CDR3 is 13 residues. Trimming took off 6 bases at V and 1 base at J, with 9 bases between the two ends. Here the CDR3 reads CASSNPANTEAFF. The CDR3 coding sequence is TGTGCCAGCAGCAACCCGGCGAACACTGAAGCTTTCTTT.